This passage covers 29 T cell receptor beta chains from one sample sequenced in a study of cytotoxic CD8 clonotypes in ibrutinib-treated CLL. Assay used: immunoSEQ multiplex PCR; TCRdb lists only in-frame clones, some missing. The repertoire holds roughly 300,000 clones, with 60% to 80% as singletons. The sample in question was PBMCs, obtained at disease progression, from a patient treated with ibrutinib. All receptors come from a human donor with chronic lymphocytic leukemia.

This chain links TRBV28 with TRBJ2-5; TRBD2 agrees at 8 bases. This CDR3 contains 16 residues. Germline V lookup: CDR1 MDHEN, CDR2 SYDVKM. V shed 6 bases and J 4 bases; nucleotides not matched to a gene: 13. CDR3 DNA: TGTGCCAGCAGACTGGGCGGGAGGCCTTCGGGAGAGACCCAGTACTTC. Translation gives CASRLGGRPSGETQYF.

The CDR3 DNA sequence: TGTGCCAGCAGGACAAGGGAGGGGTTGGGGCCCCAGCATTTT. Protein product: CASRTREGLGPQHF. This chain links TRBV6-1 with TRBJ1-5; possibly TRBD1 for D (5 bases). V was trimmed by 6 bases and J by 9 bases, leaving 18 bases between them. CDR1 and CDR2 (germline): MNHNS, SASEGT. The CDR3 is 14 residues long.

The V and J genes are TRBV30 and TRBJ2-5, with D perhaps matching TRBD1 or TRBD2 (6 bases each). The germline V and J ends were trimmed by 5 bases and 4 bases, with 14 bases remaining between them. The germline V gene has CDR1 GTSNPN and CDR2 SVGIG (reference sequence). The CDR3 sequence is 13 residues long. The CDR3, as DNA: TGTGCCTGGGGAGGGGGGCCTCCAGAGACCCAGTACTTC. Its protein product is CAWGGGPPETQYF.

This sequence joins TRBV9 and TRBJ2-5; TRBD1 might be the D (8 bases). V was shortened by 3 bases and J by 6 bases, with 27 bases between the two germline ends. The CDR3 is 18 residues long. Germline lookup yields CDR1 SGDLS and CDR2 YYNGEE. CDR3 residues: CASSGLTGGGTPGKTQYF. The CDR3 nucleotides are TGTGCCAGCAGCGGACTTACAGGGGGAGGGACCCCTGGAAAGACCCAGTACTTC.

CDR3 residues: CASSFRGYEQYF. CDR3 in DNA: TGTGCCAGCAGTTTTCGGGGTTACGAGCAGTACTTC. The gene calls are TRBV28 and TRBJ2-7, with D possibly being TRBD2 (5 bases). Trimming pared 3 bases from V and 4 bases from J, leaving 7 bases between. The CDR3 covers 12 residues. CDR1 is MDHEN and CDR2 is SYDVKM in the germline V gene. The entire variable domain, with the rest obtained from reference TRBV28 and TRBJ2-7, is as follows: DVKVTQSSRYLVKRTGEKVFLECVQDMDHENMFWYRQDPGLGLRLIYFSYDVKMKEKGDIPEGYSVSREKKERFSLILESASTNQTSMYLCASSFRGYEQYFGPGTRLTVT.

The chain links TRBV5-1 to TRBJ2-2; the D is unclear. Germline CDR1 is SGHRS and CDR2 is YFSETQ. V was trimmed by 0 bases and J by 4 bases, leaving 4 bases between them. The CDR3 runs 13 residues. The CDR3 DNA reads as TGCGCCAGCAGCTTGGGAGCCACCGGGGAGCTGTTTTTT. This codes for CASSLGATGELFF.

V gene TRBV4-1 combines with J gene TRBJ2-7; no clear D. The CDR3 spans 14 residues. The V end was cut by 2 bases, the J end by 5 bases, with 13 bases between. Per the germline V gene, CDR1 is MGHRA and CDR2 is YSYEKL. CDR3 sequence: CASSQLLVEDEQYF. The CDR3 DNA sequence: TGCGCCAGCAGCCAACTCCTCGTTGAGGACGAGCAGTACTTC.

V is TRBV21-1 and J is TRBJ2-2. TRBV21-1 is a pseudogene locus. The CDR3 runs to 14 residues. The CDR3 nucleotides are TGTGCCAGCAGCAAACGGCGAAGGGCCGGGGAGCTGTTTTTT. This codes for CASSKRRRAGELFF.

This chain uses TRBV7-2 with TRBJ2-1, with TRBD2 identical over 8 bases. V dropped 5 bases and J dropped 6; count of bases not matched to a gene: 18. The CDR3 is 18 residues long. Germline V gene data show CDR1 as SGHTA and CDR2 as FQGNSA. The CDR3 is CASSRLGFSGKVTNEQFF. The CDR3 nucleotides are TGTGCCAGCAGCCGACTCGGATTTAGCGGGAAGGTCACCAATGAGCAGTTCTTC.

There are a few counts of this clone. The gene calls are TRBV18 and TRBJ1-2; tentative D call: TRBD1 (6 bases). Trimming pared 4 bases from V and 6 bases from J, leaving 15 bases between. The CDR3 has 14 amino acids. Germline V gives CDR1 KGHSH, CDR2 LQKENI. For the CDR3, the DNA is TGTGCCAGCTCACGGATCCAGGGGACGGATGGCTACACCTTC. Protein sequence: CASSRIQGTDGYTF.

This clone came up a few times. The rearrangement links TRBV11-2 to TRBJ2-7, with D possibly being TRBD2 (6 bases). The V end was cut by 4 bases, the J end by 6 bases, with 13 bases between. There are 13 residues in the CDR3. The germline gives CDR1 SGHAT, CDR2 FQNNGV. The CDR3 sequence: CASSSLRRAEQYF. CDR3 coding DNA: TGTGCCAGCAGCTCTCTTAGGAGGGCCGAGCAGTACTTC.

The V and J genes are TRBV18 and TRBJ2-7; D perhaps matches TRBD2 (7 bases). V gave up 2 bases and J gave up 4 bases, with 15 bases separating them. CDR1 is KGHSH and CDR2 is LQKENI in the germline V gene. The CDR3 has 15 residues. CDR3 nucleotide sequence: TGTGCCAGCTCACCATTTAGGGGGGGCGTGTACGAGCAGTACTTC. Its translation is CASSPFRGGVYEQYF.

The chain carries TRBV14 and TRBJ2-5, with unresolved D. This CDR3 is built from 13 residues. The germline V and J ends were trimmed by 1 base and 4 bases, with 7 bases remaining between them. In germline, CDR1 is SGHDN, CDR2 FVKESK. DNA for the CDR3: TGTGCCAGCAGCCAAGTGCGGTCAGAGACCCAGTACTTC. This encodes CASSQVRSETQYF.

The J gene is TRBJ2-2, the V gene TRBV13; 7 positions agree with TRBD2. The V and J ends lost 4 bases and 3 bases, in that order; junction bases with no gene match: 14. The germline gives CDR1 PRHDT, CDR2 FYEKMQ (reference sequence). This CDR3 is built from 18 residues. In nucleotides, the CDR3 is TGTGCCAGCAGCTCGGCTCGGGGTTCTAGCGGATACACCGGGGAGCTGTTTTTT. Its translation is CASSSARGSSGYTGELFF.

The rearrangement uses TRBV28 and TRBJ2-1; D is tentatively TRBD1 or TRBD2 (6 bases each). V lost 4 bases and J 9 bases, leaving 10 bases between the germline ends. Germline-derived CDR1 and CDR2 are MDHEN and SYDVKM. CDR3 length: 12 amino acids. The CDR3 protein is CASSSQGGEQFF. For the CDR3, the DNA is TGTGCCAGCAGTTCACAGGGAGGTGAGCAGTTCTTC.

This clone was counted a single time. J is TRBJ2-1 and V is TRBV18; no clear D gene. The V and J ends lost 2 bases and 10 bases respectively, with 9 bases between them. The CDR3 consists of 12 residues. CDR1 and CDR2 (germline): KGHSH, LQKENI. The CDR3, as DNA: TGTGCCAGCTCACCAAGACCGAGGGAGCAGTTCTTC. Translated: CASSPRPREQFF.

This rearrangement joins TRBV9 to TRBJ2-7; a weak D match, TRBD1 (5 bases). Trimming removed 4 bases from V and 5 bases from J, with 13 bases in between. The germline gives CDR1 SGDLS, CDR2 YYNGEE. The CDR3 totals 13 residues. The CDR3 DNA reads as TGTGCCAGCAGCCCTAAGGGGTCCCACGAGCAGTACTTC. Its protein is CASSPKGSHEQYF.

This clone has at least ten counts. Other nucleotide sequences in the sample specify the same CDR3. The J gene is TRBJ2-1, the V gene TRBV5-1, with D possibly TRBD1 on 5 matching bases. The CDR3 contains 15 residues. The germline V gene has CDR1 SGHRS and CDR2 YFSETQ. Trimming took 0 bases from V and 4 from J, leaving 11 bases between them. In DNA, the CDR3 is TGCGCCAGCAGCTTGGAGGGGTCCCCTTACAATGAGCAGTTCTTC. Its translation: CASSLEGSPYNEQFF.

The chain joins TRBV4-1 to TRBJ2-5; 8 bases align to TRBD2. The germline V gene has CDR1 MGHRA and CDR2 YSYEKL. The CDR3 is 15 residues long. J gave up 6 bases and V 1 base, and 7 bases lay outside the gene matches. The CDR3 reads CASSQVLSGGKTQYF. As DNA, the CDR3 is TGCGCCAGCAGCCAAGTCTTGTCGGGGGGGAAGACCCAGTACTTC.

This chain connects TRBV6-5 to TRBJ2-5; no firm D call. Germline loops: CDR1 MNHEY, CDR2 SVGAGI. The CDR3 contains 14 residues. V was trimmed by 0 bases and J by 3 bases, leaving 8 bases between them. CDR3 sequence reads: CASSYSNREETQYF. CDR3 sequence (DNA): TGTGCCAGCAGTTACTCGAATAGAGAAGAGACCCAGTACTTC.

The V gene is TRBV28, the J gene TRBJ2-1; TRBD2 matches 11 bases. With 10 bases clipped from V and 8 bases from J, the junction kept 7 bases outside the gene matches. Germline CDR1 reads MDHEN; CDR2 reads SYDVKM. The CDR3 length is 13 residues. The chain's CDR3 is CATRLAGWDEQFF. The CDR3 DNA is TGTGCCACCCGACTAGCGGGATGGGATGAGCAGTTCTTC. Using reference TRBV28 and TRBJ2-1 for the parts outside the CDR3, the full variable domain is DVKVTQSSRYLVKRTGEKVFLECVQDMDHENMFWYRQDPGLGLRLIYFSYDVKMKEKGDIPEGYSVSREKKERFSLILESASTNQTSMYLCATRLAGWDEQFFGPGTRLTVL.

Only a few counts were recorded for this clone. The chain links TRBV5-1 to TRBJ1-4; 10 positions agree with TRBD1. The CDR3 has 15 residues. CDR1 and CDR2 (germline): SGHRS, YFSETQ. Losses at the gene ends were 5 bases for V and 2 bases for J; bases not matched to a gene: 3. The CDR3 nucleotides are TGCGCCAGCAGACCGGGACAGGGGACTAATGAAAAACTGTTTTTT. Its protein product is CASRPGQGTNEKLFF. Full variable domain (outside the CDR3, taken from reference TRBV5-1 and TRBJ1-4): KAGVTQTPRYLIKTRGQQVTLSCSPISGHRSVSWYQQTPGQGLQFLFEYFSETQRNKGNFPGRFSGRQFSNSRSEMNVSTLELGDSALYLCASRPGQGTNEKLFFGSGTQLSVL.

This clone occurred once. In the same sample, other DNA sequences code for this CDR3. This chain uses TRBV7-9 with TRBJ1-2; D is unclear. CDR3 length: 12 residues. Trimming stripped 1 base from V and 4 bases from J, with 4 bases between. Germline CDR1 and CDR2: SEHNR and FQNEAQ (reference sequence). The CDR3: CASSLEGYGYTF. DNA of the CDR3: TGTGCCAGCAGCTTAGAGGGCTATGGCTACACCTTC.

This clone was recorded a few times. The chain couples TRBV7-8 to TRBJ1-4; D not resolved. Germline CDR1 SGHVS, CDR2 FQNEAQ. This CDR3 has 15 amino acids. The V gene lost 5 bases and the J gene lost 8 bases, with 18 bases spanning the gap. The CDR3 sequence is CASSPGSSKEEKLFF. The CDR3 DNA reads TGTGCCAGCAGCCCAGGCTCTTCGAAAGAGGAAAAACTGTTTTTT. The entire variable domain, with the rest obtained from reference TRBV7-8 and TRBJ1-4, is as follows: GAGVSQSPRYKVAKRGQDVALRCDPISGHVSLFWYQQALGQGPEFLTYFQNEAQLDKSGLPSDRFFAERPEGSVSTLKIQRTQQEDSAVYLCASSPGSSKEEKLFFGSGTQLSVL.

The V call is TRBV29-1, the J call TRBJ1-3, with a weak D call TRBD1 (5 bases). The germline CDR1 and CDR2 sequences are SQVTM and ANQGSEA. Trimming removed 7 bases from V and 4 bases from J, with 11 bases in between. The CDR3 has 12 residues. The CDR3 loop is CSASGGGNTIYF. CDR3 nucleotides: TGCAGCGCTTCCGGGGGGGGAAACACCATATATTTT. Based on the CDR3 plus reference TRBV29-1 and TRBJ1-3, the full variable domain is SAVISQKPSRDICQRGTSLTIQCQVDSQVTMMFWYRQQPGQSLTLIATANQGSEATYESGFVIDKFPISRPNLTFSTLTVSNMSPEDSSIYLCSASGGGNTIYFGEGSWLTVV.

This rearrangement joins TRBV5-1 to TRBJ1-3; D is uncertain. Germline CDR1 reads SGHRS; CDR2 reads YFSETQ. CDR3 size: 15 residues. Trimming cost V 1 base and J 1 base, with 9 bases left between them. CDR3 DNA sequence: TGCGCCAGCAGCTTGAGTTCAGGATCTGGAAACACCATATATTTT. Translation gives CASSLSSGSGNTIYF.

There are a few counts of this clone. The CDR3 is CASSGGRNYGYTF. The CDR3 coding sequence is TGTGCCAGCAGCGGGGGACGGAACTATGGCTACACCTTC. V gene TRBV9 combines with J gene TRBJ1-2; tentatively, D is TRBD1 (5 bases). This CDR3 is 13 amino acids long. The germline gives CDR1 SGDLS, CDR2 YYNGEE. The V end lost 3 bases, the J end lost 2 bases, and 8 bases lay between the germline ends.

This sequence joins TRBV29-1 and TRBJ2-1, with 7 bases aligning to TRBD1. Germline loops: CDR1 SQVTM, CDR2 ANQGSEA. With V trimmed by 1 base and J by 8 bases, 11 bases remained unmatched. The CDR3 is 15 residues long. CDR3 protein: CSVEGRRGSVYEQFF. The CDR3 DNA follows: TGCAGCGTTGAAGGCCGCAGGGGGTCGGTGTATGAGCAGTTCTTC.

J is TRBJ2-7 and V is TRBV5-1, with no clear D. CDR3 size: 16 residues. V was cut by 0 bases and J by 2 bases, with 15 bases left in between. CDR1 SGHRS and CDR2 YFSETQ come from the germline V gene. The DNA for the CDR3 is TGCGCCAGCAGCTTGGAAGGAACCTTAAAAGCCTACGAGCAGTACTTC. This gives the protein CASSLEGTLKAYEQYF. Using reference TRBV5-1 and TRBJ2-7 for the parts outside the CDR3, the full variable domain is KAGVTQTPRYLIKTRGQQVTLSCSPISGHRSVSWYQQTPGQGLQFLFEYFSETQRNKGNFPGRFSGRQFSNSRSEMNVSTLELGDSALYLCASSLEGTLKAYEQYFGPGTRLTVT.